A selection of T cell receptor beta chains follows, all from one sample in a study of CD8 T cells in ankylosing spondylitis. TCRdb re-analysed the 5' RACE reads in MiXCR, keeping a single row per CDR3 protein. The data hold around 150,000 distinct CDR3 sequences, with around two fifths observed a single time. The sample was synovial fluid, either unsorted or a sorted T cell fraction (not recorded which). The source of these receptors is a male donor with ankylosing spondylitis. Both conserved end residues are part of each CDR3. The D gene is left open where the match is weak. Rows may omit the clone size; those that give it use once, few, many or a size class.

clone size	V gene	J gene	D gene	CDR3 DNA	CDR3 protein
NA	TRBV7-2	TRBJ2-7	TRBD1	TGTGCCAGCAGCTTACGGCGACAGGGGGCACCCTACGAGCAGTACTTC	CASSLRRQGAPYEQYF
NA	TRBV6-2/TRBV6-3	TRBJ2-7	NA	TGTGCCAGCAGTTACCCCCAGCCCACGTACGAGCAGTACTTC	CASSYPQPTYEQYF
NA	TRBV11-2	TRBJ2-5	TRBD2	TGTGCCAGCAGCTGGGGCCTAGCGGGGCCCAACGACCAAGAGACCCAGTACTTC	CASSWGLAGPNDQETQYF
NA	TRBV28	TRBJ2-1	NA	TGTGCCAGCAGTTTATGCTGCGGCAGCTCCTACAATGAGCAGTTCTTC	CASSLCCGSSYNEQFF
NA	TRBV5-1	TRBJ2-5	TRBD2	TGCGCCAGCAGCAGGGGACTAGCGGGAGAAGAGACCCAGTACTTC	CASSRGLAGEETQYF
NA	TRBV29-1	TRBJ1-1	NA	TGCAGCGTAGAAGAGAACACTGAAGCTTTCTTT	CSVEENTEAFF
few	TRBV12-3/TRBV12-4	TRBJ1-6	NA	TGTGCCAGCAGTTACAACAGTTATAATTCACCCCTCCACTTT	CASSYNSYNSPLHF
NA	TRBV4-1	TRBJ2-2	NA	TGCGCCAGCAGCCAACGAACTGGGGGGAAGAACACCGGGGAGCTGTTTTTT	CASSQRTGGKNTGELFF
many	TRBV20-1	TRBJ2-1	TRBD2	TGCAGTGCCCCCCTTGCGGGGGACTACAATGAGCAGTTCTTC	CSAPLAGDYNEQFF
NA	TRBV6-1	TRBJ2-7	NA	TGTGCCAGCGGTGCAGGGTGGTCCTCCTACGAGCAGTACTTC	CASGAGWSSYEQYF
few	TRBV12-3/TRBV12-4	TRBJ2-5	TRBD2	TGTGCCAGCAGTGGGGGACTAGCGGGGGGGCTTGGGACCCAGTACTTC	CASSGGLAGGLGTQYF
NA	TRBV7-8	TRBJ1-1	NA	TGTGCCAGCAGCTGGCGGGTTTGGACTGATAAGACTGAAGCTTTCTTT	CASSWRVWTDKTEAFF
NA	TRBV10-3	TRBJ2-7	NA	TGTGCCATCAGCAGAGCCCGGGACGAGCAGTACTTC	CAISRARDEQYF
NA	TRBV9	TRBJ2-3	TRBD1	TGTGCCAGCAGCGATGGGACAGCCAACACAGATACGCAGTATTTT	CASSDGTANTDTQYF
NA	TRBV6-1	TRBJ2-1	TRBD2	TGTGCCAGCAGTGAAGTAGTGGCGGGAGGAGACGATGAGCAGTTCTTC	CASSEVVAGGDDEQFF
NA	TRBV27	TRBJ2-7	NA	TGTGCCAGCAGTTACTGGGGGGTTCCGCTCTACGAGCAGTACTTC	CASSYWGVPLYEQYF
NA	TRBV4-2	TRBJ2-7	NA	TGTGCCAGCAGCCACCTCGGGATGGAGGGAAACGAGCAGTACTTC	CASSHLGMEGNEQYF
NA	TRBV28	TRBJ1-1	TRBD1	TGTGCCAGCAGTTTAGTTACAGGGGGGAACACTGAAGCTTTCTTT	CASSLVTGGNTEAFF
NA	TRBV3-1	TRBJ2-3	NA	TGTGCCAGCAGCCCGGATAGAGTAACAGATACGCAGTATTTT	CASSPDRVTDTQYF
once	TRBV9	TRBJ2-3	NA	TGTGCCAGCAGCGTAGAGGCGGGCAAGGGCACAGATACGCAGTATTTT	CASSVEAGKGTDTQYF
NA	TRBV5-6	TRBJ1-2	NA	TGTGCCAGCAGCTTGGGAGGGGCCTACTATGGCTACACCTTC	CASSLGGAYYGYTF
few	TRBV6-1	TRBJ1-2	NA	TGTGCCACGTGGGCGGAACTACCCTATGGCTACACCTTC	CATWAELPYGYTF
NA	TRBV29-1	TRBJ2-7	NA	TGCAGCGTTGAAGGCTCGACAGGCTACTCCTACGAGCAGTACTTC	CSVEGSTGYSYEQYF
once	TRBV6-5	TRBJ2-7	TRBD1	TGTGCCAGCAGTTTTGGACAGGGCCAAACTCTCGAGCAGTACTTC	CASSFGQGQTLEQYF
few	TRBV5-1	TRBJ1-4	NA	TGCGCCAGCAGCGGGGGGCTCGCTAATGAAAAACTGTTTTTT	CASSGGLANEKLFF
NA	TRBV6-5	TRBJ1-4	NA	TGTGCCAGCAGTTATTGGAGGACATCCCTAAGCGATGAAAAACTGTTTTTT	CASSYWRTSLSDEKLFF